This T cell receptor (beta chain) is from a study of T-cell memory formation after mild COVID-19. One entry per CDR3 protein results from TCRdb running MiXCR on the 5' RACE reads. This table holds 300,000 to 400,000 distinct CDR3 sequences, 14% found once. Overall study results and limits: CD4/CD8 balance characterized clones contracting day 15 to 85, and CD4+ skew characterized later expanders.

On this clonotype itself: The antigen remains undetermined.

This CDR3 contains 13 residues. V was trimmed by 2 bases and J by 5 bases, leaving 9 bases between them. Germline V lookup: CDR1 MNHEY, CDR2 SVGEGT. The chain couples TRBV6-2 or TRBV6-3 to TRBJ1-1; TRBD1 might be the D (5 bases). Specimen: PBMCs or a T cell subset sorted from them (not recorded which). This receptor was identified in a man aged 18 to 29 who had mild COVID-19 (a few samples of this study predate the infection). Cell type and time point are not known. CDR3 protein: CASSYQGGTEAFF. The CDR3 DNA is TGTGCCAGCAGTTACCAGGGCGGAACTGAAGCTTTCTTT.